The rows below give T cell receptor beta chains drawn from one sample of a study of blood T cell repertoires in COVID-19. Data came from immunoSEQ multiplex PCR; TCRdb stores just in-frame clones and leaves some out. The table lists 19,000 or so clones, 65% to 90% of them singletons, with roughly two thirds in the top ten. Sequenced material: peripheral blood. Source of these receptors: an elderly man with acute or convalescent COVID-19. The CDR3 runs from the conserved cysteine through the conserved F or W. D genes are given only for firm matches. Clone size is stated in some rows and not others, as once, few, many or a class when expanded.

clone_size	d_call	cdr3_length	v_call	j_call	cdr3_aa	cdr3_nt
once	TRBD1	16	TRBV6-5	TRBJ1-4	CASSYSNRGEHEKLFF	TGTGCCAGCAGTTACTCGAACAGGGGAGAACATGAAAAACTGTTTTTT
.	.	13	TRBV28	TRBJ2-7	CASTHRPGYEQYF	TGTGCCAGCACCCACAGGCCCGGCTACGAGCAGTACTTC
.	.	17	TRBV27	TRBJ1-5	CASGKKGDTGSNQPQHF	TGTGCCAGCGGGAAAAAGGGGGATACGGGGAGCAATCAGCCCCAGCATTTT
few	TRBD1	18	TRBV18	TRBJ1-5	CASSPPGQGDRSNQPQHF	TGTGCCAGCTCACCACCGGGACAGGGGGATAGGAGCAATCAGCCCCAGCATTTT
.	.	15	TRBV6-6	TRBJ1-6	CASSYSNQASSPLHF	TGTGCCAGCAGTTACTCGAACCAGGCGAGTTCACCCCTCCACTTT
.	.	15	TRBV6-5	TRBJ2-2	CASRHQTGMAGELFF	TGTGCCAGCAGACATCAAACAGGGATGGCCGGGGAGCTGTTTTTT
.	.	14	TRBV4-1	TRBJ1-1	CASSQDSRNTEAFF	TGCGCCAGCAGCCAAGATAGCAGGAACACTGAAGCTTTCTTT
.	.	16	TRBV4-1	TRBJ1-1	CTSSQTPADSLRSGFF	TGCACCAGCAGCCAAACCCCCGCGGACAGTTTGAGGTCGGGTTTCTTT
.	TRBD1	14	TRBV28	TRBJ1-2	CASSFRDRHYGYTF	TGTGCCAGCAGTTTTAGGGACAGGCACTATGGCTACACCTTC
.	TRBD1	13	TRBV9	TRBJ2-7	CASSGQGAYEQYF	TGTGCCAGCAGTGGACAGGGGGCCTACGAGCAGTACTTC
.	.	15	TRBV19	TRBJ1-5	CATTPPYPGNQPQHF	TGTGCCACCACCCCACCGTATCCGGGCAATCAGCCCCAGCATTTT
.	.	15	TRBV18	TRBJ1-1	CASSPPGNQRTEAFF	TGTGCCAGCTCACCTCCGGGTAATCAACGCACTGAAGCTTTCTTT
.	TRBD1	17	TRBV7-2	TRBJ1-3	CASSLAQGAIAGNTIYF	TGTGCCAGCAGCTTAGCGCAGGGGGCTATCGCTGGAAACACCATATATTTT
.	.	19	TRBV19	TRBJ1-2	CASRSRPGRTAVSNYGYTF	TGTGCCAGTAGATCGAGGCCCGGGAGGACAGCAGTCTCAAACTATGGCTACACCTTC
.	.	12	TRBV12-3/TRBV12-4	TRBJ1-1	CASSYGQLEAFF	TGTGCCAGCAGTTATGGACAGCTTGAAGCTTTCTTT
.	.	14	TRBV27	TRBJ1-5	CASSALRGGQPQHF	TGTGCCAGCAGTGCCCTTCGTGGGGGGCAGCCCCAGCATTTT
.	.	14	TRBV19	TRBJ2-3	CASRSWGGPDTQYF	TGTGCCAGCCGGAGCTGGGGGGGCCCAGATACGCAGTATTTT
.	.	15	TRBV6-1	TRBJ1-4	CASSEVVTGREKLFF	TGTGCCAGCAGTGAAGTGGTGACGGGTCGTGAAAAACTGTTTTTT
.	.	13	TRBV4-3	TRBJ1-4	CASSQDRGRGLFF	TGCGCCAGCAGCCAAGACCGAGGACGAGGGCTGTTTTTT
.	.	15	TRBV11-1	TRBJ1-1	CASSYRTSVNTEAFF	TGTGCCAGCAGTTACCGGACATCGGTGAACACTGAAGCTTTCTTT
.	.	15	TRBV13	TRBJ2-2	CASSLDRAGTGELFF	TGTGCCAGCAGCTTAGACAGAGCGGGCACCGGGGAGCTGTTTTTT
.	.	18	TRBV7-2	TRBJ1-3	CASSLVRSRSPSGNTIYF	TGTGCCAGCAGCTTAGTTCGGTCTAGAAGTCCCTCTGGAAACACCATATATTTT
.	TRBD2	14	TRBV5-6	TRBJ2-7	CASSSGTGAYEQYF	TGTGCCAGCAGCAGCGGGACGGGAGCCTACGAGCAGTACTTC
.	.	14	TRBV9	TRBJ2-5	CASSVESGPGTQYF	TGTGCCAGCAGCGTAGAAAGCGGTCCTGGGACCCAGTACTTC
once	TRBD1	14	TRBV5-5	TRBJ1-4	CASSLQGSNEKLFF	TGTGCCAGCAGCCTACAGGGGTCTAATGAAAAACTGTTTTTT
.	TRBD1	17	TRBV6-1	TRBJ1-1	CASSGRLNRGGNTEAFF	TGTGCCAGCAGTGGGCGATTAAACAGGGGGGGGAACACTGAAGCTTTCTTT
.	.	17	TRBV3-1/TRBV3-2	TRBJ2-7	CASSQDDITQDGDEQYF	TGTGCCAGCAGCCAAGATGACATAACCCAAGACGGGGACGAGCAGTACTTC
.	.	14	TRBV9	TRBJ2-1	CASSAGLGDNEQFF	TGTGCCAGCAGCGCTGGCTTAGGGGACAATGAGCAGTTCTTC
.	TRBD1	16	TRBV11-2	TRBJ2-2	CASSHIDRVLTGELFF	TGTGCCAGCAGCCACATCGACAGGGTCTTGACCGGGGAGCTGTTTTTT
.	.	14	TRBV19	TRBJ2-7	CASSTPGLSGEQYF	TGTGCCAGTAGTACCCCGGGACTCTCTGGGGAGCAGTACTTC
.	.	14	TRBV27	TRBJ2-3	CASSPRDFTDTQYF	TGTGCCAGCAGTCCCCGGGACTTCACAGATACGCAGTATTTT
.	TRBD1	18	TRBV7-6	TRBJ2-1	CASSFQGGTGASYNEQFF	TGTGCCAGCAGCTTCCAAGGGGGGACAGGGGCGTCCTACAATGAGCAGTTCTTC
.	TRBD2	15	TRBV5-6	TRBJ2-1	CASSLSGGALNEQFF	TGTGCCAGCAGCTTGAGCGGGGGGGCACTAAATGAGCAGTTCTTC
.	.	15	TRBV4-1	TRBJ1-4	CASSQLDTPNEKLFF	TGCGCCAGCAGCCAGTTAGACACGCCTAATGAAAAACTGTTTTTT
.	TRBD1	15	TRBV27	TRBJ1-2	CASSSTRQGLYGYTF	TGTGCCAGCAGTTCCACGCGACAGGGGTTGTATGGCTACACCTTC
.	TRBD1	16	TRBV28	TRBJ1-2	CASRAGTGGLNYGYTF	TGTGCCAGCAGGGCCGGGACAGGGGGCCTGAACTATGGCTACACCTTC
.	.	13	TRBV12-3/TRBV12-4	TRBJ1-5	CASSFARTQPQHF	TGTGCCAGCAGTTTTGCAAGGACACAGCCCCAGCATTTT
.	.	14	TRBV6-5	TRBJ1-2	CASSYGGNNYGYTF	TGTGCCAGCAGTTACGGCGGAAATAACTATGGCTACACCTTC
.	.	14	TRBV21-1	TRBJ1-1	CASSKRDRNTEAFF	TGTGCCAGCAGCAAAAGGGACAGAAACACTGAAGCTTTCTTT
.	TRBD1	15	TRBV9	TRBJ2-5	CASSVEGQNQETQYF	TGTGCCAGCAGCGTAGAGGGACAGAATCAAGAGACCCAGTACTTC
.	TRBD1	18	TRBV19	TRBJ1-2	CASSDPGDWTGRNYGYTF	TGTGCCAGTAGCGATCCTGGTGATTGGACAGGGAGAAACTATGGCTACACCTTC
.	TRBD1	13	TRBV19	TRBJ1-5	CASSRDRNQPQHF	TGTGCCAGCTCCCGGGACAGAAATCAGCCCCAGCATTTT
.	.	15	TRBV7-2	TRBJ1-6	CASSLVAGANSPLHF	TGTGCCAGCAGCTTAGTCGCAGGCGCTAATTCACCCCTCCACTTT
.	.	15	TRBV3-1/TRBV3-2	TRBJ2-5	CASSQDRGQAGTQYF	TGTGCCAGCAGCCAAGATCGTGGTCAGGCTGGGACCCAGTACTTC
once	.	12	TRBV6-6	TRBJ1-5	CASMLGNQPQHF	TGTGCCAGCATGCTCGGGAATCAGCCCCAGCATTTT
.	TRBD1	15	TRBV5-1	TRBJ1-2	CASSLGGQGNDGYTF	TGCGCCAGCAGCTTGGGAGGACAGGGAAATGATGGCTACACCTTC
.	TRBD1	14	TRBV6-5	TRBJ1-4	CASSSGTGYEKLFF	TGTGCCAGCAGTTCCGGGACAGGATATGAAAAACTGTTTTTT
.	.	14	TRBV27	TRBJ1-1	CASSYGSLNSEAFF	TGTGCCAGCAGTTACGGGTCGTTAAATTCTGAAGCTTTCTTT
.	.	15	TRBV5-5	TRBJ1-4	CASSPGHATNEKLFF	TGTGCCAGCAGCCCCGGACATGCGACTAATGAAAAACTGTTTTTT
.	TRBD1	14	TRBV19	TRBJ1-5	CASSRQGENQPQHF	TGTGCCAGTAGTCGACAGGGGGAGAATCAGCCCCAGCATTTT
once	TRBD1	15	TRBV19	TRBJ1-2	CASSKQGAYYDGYTF	TGTGCCAGTAGTAAACAGGGGGCGTATTATGATGGCTACACCTTC
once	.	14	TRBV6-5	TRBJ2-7	CASMPDRLRYEQYF	TGTGCCAGCATGCCAGACAGATTACGCTACGAGCAGTACTTC
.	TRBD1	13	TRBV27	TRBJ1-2	CASSYTGQGAFTF	TGTGCCAGCAGTTACACGGGACAGGGGGCGTTCACCTTC
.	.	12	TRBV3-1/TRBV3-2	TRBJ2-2	CASGGFSGELFF	TGTGCCAGCGGGGGCTTCTCCGGGGAGCTGTTTTTT
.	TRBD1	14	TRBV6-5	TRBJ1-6	CASGPGQGGSPLHF	TGTGCCAGCGGTCCGGGACAGGGAGGTTCACCCCTCCACTTT